This T cell receptor (beta chain) was sequenced in a study of blood T cell repertoires in COVID-19. Study in general: Acute-phase and convalescent COVID-19 samples originated in the United States, Italy and Spain. From T cells, B-cell-depleted T cells, or PBMCs came the material, which was cDNA or gDNA.

Germline CDR1 reads SNHLY; CDR2 reads FYNNEI. The germline V and J ends were trimmed by 4 bases and 1 base, with 8 bases remaining between them. The CDR3 covers 14 residues. Assay used: immunoSEQ multiplex PCR; TCRdb lists only in-frame clones, some missing. This sample has about 300,000 clones, with approximately 87% found just once. The origin of this receptor is a woman aged 40 to 55 who had recovered from COVID-19. This chain links TRBV2 with TRBJ1-5; a possible D gene is TRBD1 (6 bases). The source material was peripheral blood. CDR3 amino acids: CASSAGVSNQPQHF. The DNA of the CDR3 is TGTGCCAGCAGTGCAGGGGTGAGCAATCAGCCCCAGCATTTT.